One and the same sample provided the 22 T cell receptor beta chains below, sequenced in a study of identical twins. TCRdb reprocessed the 5' RACE reads via MiXCR and lists one record per CDR3 protein. The table lists roughly 350,000 distinct CDR3 sequences, about 12% of them singletons, with more than 6% in the top ten. The sample also formed part of further work on yellow fever vaccine responses in identical twins.

Sample: CD8+ T cells sorted from blood. The origin of the receptors is a woman younger than 30 in good health.

With regard to this clonotype: One junction end disagrees with the germline gene, perhaps due to a read error. V usage is TRBV9 and J usage is TRBJ2-3; D ambiguous. The germline V gene encodes CDR1 SGDLS and CDR2 YYNGEE. The CDR3 extends over 8 amino acids. CDR3 residues: CASSPHAF. The CDR3 DNA follows: TGTGCCAGCAGCCCTCACGCCTTT.

This clonotype was counted many times. V and J are TRBV29-1 and TRBJ1-5; D uncertain. The germline V gene has CDR1 SQVTM and CDR2 ANQGSEA. V was clipped by 6 bases and J by 2 bases, with 2 bases between them. This CDR3 has 10 amino acids. In DNA form, the CDR3 reads TGCAGCGTCGGCAATCAGCCCCAGCATTTT. This encodes CSVGNQPQHF.

The table lists this clonotype with a few counts. The V and J genes are TRBV5-5 and TRBJ1-2; weak D call: TRBD1 (5 bases). The V gene's germline CDR1 is SGHKS and CDR2 YYEKEE (reference sequence). Trimming shortened V by 0 bases and J by 7 bases, and 13 bases separated the two germline ends. The CDR3 runs to 14 residues. The CDR3 is CASSLEDSVRGYTF. The CDR3 nucleotides read TGTGCCAGCAGCTTGGAAGACAGCGTCCGTGGCTACACCTTC.

V usage is TRBV27 and J usage is TRBJ2-3, with TRBD2 matching 7 bases. V trimming: 1 base; J trimming: 6 bases; junction bases outside the gene matches: 7. This CDR3 is built from 15 residues. The germline gives CDR1 MNHEY, CDR2 SMNVEV (reference sequence). CDR3 residues: CASSLFPSGADTQYF. CDR3 nucleotide sequence: TGTGCCAGCAGTTTATTTCCTAGCGGCGCCGATACGCAGTATTTT.

The sample holds a few counts of this clonotype. This chain joins TRBV7-2 and TRBJ2-7; 12 bases match TRBD2. CDR1 and CDR2 from the germline V gene are SGHTA and FQGNSA. V dropped 1 base and J dropped 4; count of bases not matched to a gene: 2. This CDR3 spans 15 amino acids. The CDR3 spells CASSLDTSGGYEQYV. The CDR3 coding sequence is TGTGCCAGCAGCTTAGATACTAGCGGGGGGTACGAGCAGTACGTC.

As regards this clonotype: Sequence at one end of the junction differs from germline and may be a read error. The rearrangement joins TRBV7-2 to TRBJ1-4, with 7 bases that match TRBD1. Per the germline V gene, CDR1 is SGHTA and CDR2 is FQGNSA. CDR3 length: 16 residues. CDR3: CASSLGRQGSKEKLFF. CDR3 coding DNA: TGTGCCAGCAGCTTAGGCCGACAGGGATCTAAAGAAAAACTGTTTTTT. The full variable domain, with the rest looked up from reference TRBV7-2 and TRBJ1-4, is GAGVSQSPSNKVTEKGKDVELRCDPISGHTALYWYRQSLGQGLEFLIYFQGNSAPDKSGLPSDRFSAERTGGSVSTLTIQRTQQEDSAVYLCASSLGRQGSKEKLFFGSGTQLSVL.

In nucleotides, the CDR3 is TGTGCCAGCAGCCCCCCTGCAGACCAAGAGACCCAGTACTTC. It yields the protein CASSPPADQETQYF. The J gene is TRBJ2-5, the V gene TRBV11-1; D not certain. CDR1 and CDR2 from the germline V gene are SGHAT and FQDESV (reference sequence). Trimming removed 5 bases at V and 0 bases at J, with 10 bases between. The CDR3 covers 14 residues.

This clonotype turned up a few times. The chain recombines TRBV3-1 with TRBJ2-5; TRBD2 agrees at 8 bases. V dropped 9 bases and J dropped 2; count of bases not matched to a gene: 8. The germline V gene has CDR1 LGHDT and CDR2 YNNKEL (reference sequence). This CDR3 comprises 14 residues. CDR3 amino acids: CASSGDKGQETQYF. DNA of the CDR3: TGTGCCAGTAGCGGGGACAAGGGGCAAGAGACCCAGTACTTC.

This clonotype was observed a handful of times. This chain connects TRBV7-9 to TRBJ2-5, with D maybe TRBD2 (6 bases). V dropped 7 bases and J dropped 3 bases, with 12 bases sitting between them. CDR1 and CDR2 from the germline V gene are SEHNR and FQNEAQ (reference sequence). There are 13 residues in the CDR3. The CDR3 DNA follows: TGTGCCAGCATCCTGGGGGGTAAAGAGACCCAGTACTTC. It translates to CASILGGKETQYF. The entire variable domain, with the rest obtained from reference TRBV7-9 and TRBJ2-5, is as follows: DTGVSQNPRHKITKRGQNVTFRCDPISEHNRLYWYRQTLGQGPEFLTYFQNEAQLEKSRLLSDRFSAERPKGSFSTLEIQRTEQGDSAMYLCASILGGKETQYFGPGTRLLVL.

This clonotype was observed a few times. The V and J genes are TRBV7-9 and TRBJ2-1; 10 bases match TRBD2. The CDR3 extends over 15 amino acids. Germline CDR1 reads SEHNR; CDR2 reads FQNEAQ (reference sequence). V gave up 5 bases and J gave up 5 bases; unmatched junction bases: 6. The DNA for the CDR3 is TGTGCCAGCAGCAACAGCGGGAGGGGGAACAATGAGCAGTTCTTC. Residues: CASSNSGRGNNEQFF.

J is TRBJ2-2 and V is TRBV6-1, with D perhaps being TRBD1 or TRBD2 (5 bases each). Germline CDR1 reads MNHNS; CDR2 reads SASEGT. Trimming removed 4 bases from V and 4 bases from J, with 10 bases in between. CDR3 size: 14 residues. The CDR3 nucleotides read TGTGCCAGCAGTGCCGGGACCGCCACCGGGGAGCTGTTTTTT. Amino acid sequence: CASSAGTATGELFF.

The J gene is TRBJ2-7, the V gene TRBV20-1; possibly TRBD1 for D (6 bases). The CDR3 extends over 13 amino acids. Trimming removed 2 bases from V and 0 bases from J, with 8 bases in between. CDR1 and CDR2 from the germline V gene are DFQATT and SNEGSKA (reference sequence). The CDR3 coding sequence is TGCAGTGCTAGACAGGGGAACTCCTACGAGCAGTACTTC. This codes for CSARQGNSYEQYF.

The rearrangement links TRBV27 to TRBJ2-5; TRBD1 agrees at 9 bases. Germline values: CDR1 MNHEY, CDR2 SMNVEV (reference sequence). The CDR3 extends over 15 amino acids. V lost 4 bases to trimming and J lost 5 bases; unmatched junction nucleotides: 8. CDR3 in amino acids: CASSSTGGPRETQYF. CDR3 sequence (DNA): TGTGCCAGCAGTTCAACAGGGGGCCCCCGGGAGACCCAGTACTTC.

J is TRBJ2-5 and V is TRBV4-1; maybe TRBD2 (6 bases). From germline, CDR1 is MGHRA and CDR2 YSYEKL. This CDR3 comprises 14 residues. The V end lost 1 base, the J end lost 5 bases, and 11 bases lay between the germline ends. The CDR3 DNA sequence: TGCGCCAGCAGCCAAGTCGCGGGGACGGAGACCCAGTACTTC. Residues: CASSQVAGTETQYF.

Ten or more counts support this clonotype. This chain uses TRBV20-1 with TRBJ1-1, with no clear D. The length of the CDR3 is 14 residues. The V end lost 3 bases, the J end lost 0 bases, and 11 bases lay between the germline ends. CDR1 is DFQATT and CDR2 is SNEGSKA in the germline V gene (reference sequence). The CDR3 nucleotides are TGCAGTGCTAGTCCCGGAACTATGAACACTGAAGCTTTCTTT. Encoded protein: CSASPGTMNTEAFF.

This clonotype appeared a few times. V and J are TRBV20-1 and TRBJ2-1, with TRBD1 matching 7 bases. The CDR3 runs to 15 residues. Trimming removed 4 bases from V and 0 bases from J; junction bases left unmatched: 6. CDR1 and CDR2 (germline): DFQATT, SNEGSKA (reference sequence). Here the CDR3 reads CSATGQPSSYNEQFF. As DNA, the CDR3 is TGCAGTGCTACGGGACAGCCAAGCTCCTACAATGAGCAGTTCTTC.

The gene calls are TRBV28 and TRBJ2-5, with 11 bases matching TRBD2. With 5 bases clipped from V and 5 bases from J, the junction kept 7 bases outside the gene matches. Germline CDR1 MDHEN, CDR2 SYDVKM. CDR3 length: 15 amino acids. The CDR3 reads CASSATSGSPETQYF. As DNA, the CDR3 is TGTGCCAGCAGTGCCACTAGCGGGAGTCCTGAGACCCAGTACTTC.

This clonotype was observed a few times. The chain is built from TRBV12-3 or TRBV12-4 and TRBJ2-7; 9 bases line up with TRBD2. The V segment lost 3 bases and the J segment 3 bases; nucleotides outside the gene matches: 6. The CDR3 covers 15 residues. CDR3: CASSFRLAGFYEQYF. DNA for the CDR3: TGTGCCAGCAGTTTCAGGCTAGCGGGATTCTACGAGCAGTACTTC.

The rearrangement joins TRBV12-3 or TRBV12-4 to TRBJ2-1, with TRBD2 matching 9 bases. This CDR3 spans 19 amino acids. V trimming: 7 bases; J trimming: 0 bases; junction bases outside the gene matches: 16. The CDR3 region has the DNA TGTGCCAGCATTCGAGGTGGGGCGGGAGGGTTAGGCTCCTACAATGAGCAGTTCTTC. Protein product: CASIRGGAGGLGSYNEQFF.

This clonotype was counted between two and nine times. The chain has TRBV12-3 or TRBV12-4 and TRBJ2-1; 8 nucleotides align to TRBD2. The CDR3 consists of 11 residues. CDR3 residues: CAAGAYNEQFF. DNA of the CDR3: TGTGCAGCGGGGGCCTACAATGAGCAGTTCTTC.

This clonotype was seen a few times. The CDR3 nucleotides are TGTGCCAGCAGCCAAGAAGCGCGGGGCACAGATACGCAGTATTTT. Translation: CASSQEARGTDTQYF. The gene calls are TRBV14 and TRBJ2-3; D might be TRBD2 (5 bases). Per the germline V gene, CDR1 is SGHDN and CDR2 is FVKESK. The CDR3 is made up of 15 amino acids. Between the trimmed V and J ends, which lost 0 bases and 1 base, there was a span of 8 bases.

The sample holds many counts of this clonotype. The rearrangement links TRBV28 to TRBJ2-1; 10 bases match TRBD2. Germline trimming cut 3 bases from V and 9 bases from J; bases unmatched to any gene: 17. This CDR3 has 18 residues. CDR1 MDHEN and CDR2 SYDVKM come from the germline V gene. CDR3 loop: CASSFPISGRTSGTEQFF. CDR3 DNA: TGTGCCAGCAGTTTTCCGATCAGCGGCCGGACTAGCGGAACTGAGCAGTTCTTC. Looking up the rest from reference TRBV28 and TRBJ2-1 gives the full variable domain: DVKVTQSSRYLVKRTGEKVFLECVQDMDHENMFWYRQDPGLGLRLIYFSYDVKMKEKGDIPEGYSVSREKKERFSLILESASTNQTSMYLCASSFPISGRTSGTEQFFGPGTRLTVL.